The source of this T cell receptor beta chain is a study of cytomegalovirus exposure and HLA in healthy donors. The data were produced by immunoSEQ multiplex PCR, yet TCRdb's version contains in-frame clones alone and is incomplete. This table has some 98,000 clones, around 90% appearing once. Between the trimmed V and J ends, which lost 8 bases and 4 bases, there was a span of 15 bases. CDR1 and CDR2 from the germline V gene are SNHLY and FYNNEI. There are 14 residues in the CDR3. The sequenced material came from PBMCs. This TCR was recovered from a woman aged 25 to 39 in good health and CMV-seronegative. The chain carries TRBV2 and TRBJ1-5, with D possibly being TRBD1 (5 bases). The CDR3, as DNA: TGTGCCAGCGCATACAGGCTATTTAATCAGCCCCAGCATTTT. Protein product: CASAYRLFNQPQHF.